The following is a T cell receptor (beta chain) sequence with its context. This clone was detected only once. The target of this receptor is not known. Qualities for individual bases were not recorded, and no much larger clone is one base off. The collaborating institutions used their own protocols to collect whole blood in K2EDTA tubes. For TCRbeta analysis, collaborators shipped samples in one of three forms: frozen whole blood, isolated PBMCs, or DNA extracted from either of those sample types. These data are taken from a study of blood T cell repertoires in COVID-19 (dated by TCRdb to 2020 to 2021). As for the study more broadly: Samples covering the acute and convalescent phases of COVID-19 were provided by collaborators in the United States, Italy and Spain. The material from the prospective study consisted of cDNA or gDNA derived from T cells, B-cell-depleted T cells, or PBMCs. The repertoires were released in a freely available public database meant as a resource for research on the immune response to SARS-CoV-2. The samples were drawn from the first 160 participants of the ongoing ImmuneRACE study and from 1,254 subjects provided by 6 global collaborators. Where available, HLA class I and class II types were taken from metadata supplied by the sample provider and were not determined by assay-based typing. The dataset comprised deeply sampled blood TCRbeta repertoires from subjects exposed to, actively infected with, or recovered from COVID-19. Sample metadata almost always included a de-identified subject ID, COVID-19 status, age in years and sex. Study-level results and caveats: The amount of clinical and demographic metadata varied by source and participant and was provided uncurated.

The immunoSEQ Assay, a bias-controlled multiplex PCR, was used to amplify TCRbeta CDR3 regions from genomic DNA. In the original analysis: Within the assay, amplification of reference gene primers was used to estimate how many nucleated cells each sample contained. To quantify the absolute abundance of each unique TCRbeta CDR3 rearrangement, sequence reads were collapsed and filtered. For each sample, productive Simpson clonality was calculated as the square root of Simpson's diversity index over productive rearrangements. This is the immuneACCESS table as TCRdb keeps it, with only in-frame sequences that have V and J called. A part of the clones is gone; compared with another copy, unresolved V genes explain less than half, and the rest is unexplained. V, J and clone size derive from that table, while D and trimming were established from the DNA sequence. The sample yields around 200,000 clones; 65% to 90% were counted once. In total, the top ten clones hold roughly 4.5% of the sample.

CDR1 and CDR2 (LGHNA, YNFKEQ) derive from the germline V gene. Spanning cysteine to phenylalanine, the CDR3 consists of 17 amino acids. CDR3 DNA only is kept here, 51 bases in frame from base 1. V drops 2 bases and J drops 5 bases, leaving 19 bases in between. In this chain, TRBV4-2 is recombined with TRBJ1-3; no D segment can be confidently identified. This clonotype was obtained from a man aged 50 to 59 with acute or convalescent COVID-19. The sequenced sample was peripheral blood. The nucleotide sequence is given as TGTGCCAGCAGCCAATCTCGTGGGAGGATCGCCAGAAACACCATATATTTT. It translates to CASSQSRGRIARNTIYF.